This record covers a single TCR beta chain. CDR1 is DFQATT and CDR2 is SNEGSKA in the germline V gene (reference sequence). Trimming removed 0 bases at V and 7 bases at J, with 12 bases between. This CDR3 comprises 14 residues. This sample is part of a study of CD8 T cells in Susac syndrome. A quantity of about 0.5 to 1 ug RNA underwent reverse transcription using random hexamers. Amplification of TCR beta CDR3 was carried out by immunoSEQ multiplex PCR, which covered 54 Vbeta and 13 Jbeta segments. Each CDR3 protein is one row after TCRdb ran MiXCR on the immunoSEQ multiplex PCR reads. The sample consists of 250,000 or so distinct CDR3 sequences, over 85% of them appearing once.

The source material was CD4+ T cells from PBMCs. The genes are TRBV20-1 and TRBJ2-2; perhaps D is TRBD1 or TRBD2 (5 bases each). The TCR was taken from a human donor with multiple sclerosis. The CDR3 DNA reads TGCAGTGCTAGAGAGGCAGGGAGAGGCGGGGAGCTGTTTTTT. This codes for CSAREAGRGGELFF.